A single sample is the source of the 12 T cell receptor beta chains below, sequenced in a study of blood T cell repertoires in COVID-19. Sequencing was performed with immunoSEQ multiplex PCR; in TCRdb, only in-frame clones are kept and a portion is missing. Among 200,000 to 250,000 clones listed, around 82% were seen once. Sequencing used peripheral blood. The receptors shown here come from a woman aged 80 or older with acute or convalescent COVID-19.

The V gene is TRBV18, the J gene TRBJ2-2, with 9 bases matching TRBD1. Germline V gene lookup returns CDR1 KGHSH and CDR2 LQKENI. The CDR3 consists of 16 residues. The V and J ends lost 0 bases and 5 bases, in that order; junction bases with no gene match: 4. This CDR3 is CASSPPSTGGTGELFF. The CDR3 nucleotides read TGTGCCAGCTCACCACCATCGACAGGGGGGACCGGGGAGCTGTTTTTT.

The chain carries TRBV28 and TRBJ1-3, with D hard to call. Between the trimmed V and J ends, which lost 5 bases and 9 bases, there was a span of 8 bases. Per germline, CDR1 MDHEN and CDR2 SYDVKM. The CDR3 extends over 11 amino acids. The CDR3 bases are TGTGCCAGCAGTCCCTCCCGCACCATATATTTT. Translating it yields CASSPSRTIYF.

As to this clone: At the DNA level, this CDR3 is encoded by other sequences in the same sample as well. The chain links TRBV7-2 to TRBJ1-4; possible D gene TRBD1, 6 bases. Germline V gives CDR1 SGHTA, CDR2 FQGNSA. This CDR3 region has 16 residues. V was shortened by 0 bases and J by 7 bases, with 15 bases between the two germline ends. In DNA, the CDR3 is TGTGCCAGCAGCTTAGCTGGGGGCGCGAGGCGTGAAAAACTGTTTTTT. This codes for CASSLAGGARREKLFF.

The J gene is TRBJ2-3, the V gene TRBV14, with D tentatively TRBD1 (7 bases). Trimming took 5 bases from V and 4 from J, leaving 19 bases between them. CDR3 length: 16 amino acids. In germline, CDR1 is SGHDN, CDR2 FVKESK. CDR3: CASSWDSGTVADTQYF. The CDR3 DNA is TGTGCCAGCAGCTGGGACTCCGGGACAGTTGCAGATACGCAGTATTTT.

The rearrangement joins TRBV2 to TRBJ2-5; 9 bases are shared with TRBD2. The trim removed 1 base at V and 4 bases at J, leaving 4 bases unmatched. The germline V gene has CDR1 SNHLY and CDR2 FYNNEI. The CDR3 is 15 residues long. CDR3 bases: TGTGCCAGCAGTGAAGTGCGGGGGGGCCCAGAGACCCAGTACTTC. It translates to CASSEVRGGPETQYF.

The V call is TRBV29-1, the J call TRBJ1-5, with D hard to call. V was pared by 4 bases and J by 10 bases, with 17 bases between. There are 13 residues in the CDR3. The V gene's germline CDR1 is SQVTM and CDR2 ANQGSEA. CDR3: CSVAWEPRSPQHF. The CDR3 nucleotides read TGCAGCGTTGCTTGGGAGCCTCGATCACCCCAGCATTTT. Filled out from reference TRBV29-1 and TRBJ1-5, the complete variable domain reads SAVISQKPSRDICQRGTSLTIQCQVDSQVTMMFWYRQQPGQSLTLIATANQGSEATYESGFVIDKFPISRPNLTFSTLTVSNMSPEDSSIYLCSVAWEPRSPQHFGDGTRLSIL.

The table lists this clone with a few counts. The V call is TRBV7-2, the J call TRBJ1-1; 7 bases match TRBD1. CDR1 SGHTA and CDR2 FQGNSA come from the germline V gene. The CDR3 runs 17 residues. V trimming: 5 bases; J trimming: 0 bases; junction bases outside the gene matches: 12. CDR3 sequence reads: CASSPFSGTVLNTEAFF. In nucleotides, the CDR3 is TGTGCCAGCAGCCCCTTTTCCGGGACAGTGCTGAACACTGAAGCTTTCTTT.

The V gene is TRBV7-8, the J gene TRBJ1-2; D unresolved. Trimming shortened V by 5 bases and J by 2 bases, and 15 bases separated the two germline ends. The germline V gene has CDR1 SGHVS and CDR2 FQNEAQ. The CDR3 has 15 residues. The CDR3 DNA reads TGTGCCAGCAGCCAGTCCCTCAGACAAAACTATGGCTACACCTTC. Amino acid sequence: CASSQSLRQNYGYTF.

This sequence joins TRBV29-1 and TRBJ1-1; 8 bases fit TRBD1. The junction had 9 bases not matched to a gene; V was cut back by 7 bases and J by 5 bases. The CDR3 spans 13 residues. Germline-derived CDR1 and CDR2 are SQVTM and ANQGSEA. The CDR3 DNA is TGCAGCGCTGCCGGACAGGGAGATACTGAAGCTTTCTTT. Its translation: CSAAGQGDTEAFF.

The V gene is TRBV7-3, the J gene TRBJ2-7; weak D call: TRBD2 (6 bases). This CDR3 spans 13 amino acids. CDR1 and CDR2 (germline): SGHTA, FQGTGA. Trimming took off 3 bases at V and 7 bases at J, with 13 bases between the two ends. CDR3 loop: CASSLGLAGEQYF. CDR3 coding DNA: TGTGCCAGCAGCTTGGGACTTGCGGGGGAGCAGTACTTC.

The chain recombines TRBV5-6 with TRBJ1-1; no reliable D call. This CDR3 region has 13 residues. Germline V gene sequence: CDR1 SGHDT, CDR2 YYEEEE. Trimming removed 2 bases at V and 8 bases at J, with 13 bases between. CDR3 in amino acids: CASSFGREEEAFF. The DNA for the CDR3 is TGTGCCAGCAGCTTCGGCCGCGAGGAGGAAGCTTTCTTT.

As for this clone: Sequence at one end of the junction differs from germline and may be a read error. The chain couples TRBV11-2 to TRBJ1-1; D may be TRBD1 (6 bases). CDR1 and CDR2 from the germline V gene are SGHAT and FQNNGV. The CDR3 spans 11 residues. CDR3 bases: TGCAGCAGGGGATTCGAGACTGAAGCTTTCTTT. Protein sequence: CSRGFETEAFF.